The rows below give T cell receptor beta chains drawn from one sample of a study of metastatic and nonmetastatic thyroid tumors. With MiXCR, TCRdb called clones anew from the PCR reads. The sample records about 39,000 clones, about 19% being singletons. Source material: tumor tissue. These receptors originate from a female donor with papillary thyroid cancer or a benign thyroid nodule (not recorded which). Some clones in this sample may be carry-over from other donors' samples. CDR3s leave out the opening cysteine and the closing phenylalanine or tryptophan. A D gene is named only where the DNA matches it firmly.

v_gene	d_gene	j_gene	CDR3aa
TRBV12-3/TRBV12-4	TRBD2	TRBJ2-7	ASRLASEQY
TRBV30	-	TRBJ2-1	AWSQRGAGEQF
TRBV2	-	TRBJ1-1	ASTAKDRMNTEAF
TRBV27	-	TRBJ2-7	AISLVVGSAYEQY
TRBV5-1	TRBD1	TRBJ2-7	ASSHSRGYSYEQY
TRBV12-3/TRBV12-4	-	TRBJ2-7	ASSLWPGKGNYEQY
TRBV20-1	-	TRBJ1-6	SARDLVSPLH
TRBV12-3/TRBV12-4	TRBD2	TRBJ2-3	ASSRRAGGQTDTQY
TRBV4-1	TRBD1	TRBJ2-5	ASSAGTAGMETQY
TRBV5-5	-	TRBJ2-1	ASNFQGGSYNEQF
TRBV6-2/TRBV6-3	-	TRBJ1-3	ASSYAGLSGNTIY
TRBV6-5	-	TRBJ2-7	ASSDYEQY